This T cell receptor (beta chain) was sequenced during a study of blood T cell repertoires in COVID-19. This CDR3 is 14 amino acids long. Germline-derived CDR1 and CDR2 are SQVTM and ANQGSEA. V was pared by 5 bases and J by 0 bases, with 10 bases between. Measured with immunoSEQ multiplex PCR; TCRdb has only the in-frame clones, and not every one. Here the sample spans about 250,000 clones, around nine tenths being singletons. The specimen sequenced was peripheral blood. This receptor was taken from a woman between 55 and 75 years old who had recovered from COVID-19. The V and J genes are TRBV29-1 and TRBJ2-2; D unclear. In DNA, the CDR3 is TGCAGCGTTAATGGTCTAGCGAACACCGGGGAGCTGTTTTTT. Translating gives CSVNGLANTGELFF.